One and the same sample provided the 5 T cell receptor beta chains below, sequenced in a study of cytomegalovirus exposure and HLA in healthy donors. The PCR made use of 60 Vbeta and 13 Jbeta primers. Libraries were prepared by immunoSEQ multiplex PCR; TCRdb keeps only in-frame clonotypes and omits some of them. The table shows 90,000 to 95,000 clones, with around three quarters occurring only once. The sequenced sample was PBMCs. These TCRs come from a man under 40 in good health and CMV-seronegative.

This chain joins TRBV6-6 and TRBJ2-7; 8 bases are a match to TRBD1. This CDR3 has 14 amino acids. J lost 2 bases, V lost 7 bases, and 7 bases had no gene match. The germline gives CDR1 MNHNY, CDR2 SVGAGI (reference sequence). The CDR3 DNA reads TGTGCCAGCACCCAGGGGGCACAAGCCTACGAGCAGTACTTC. Amino acid sequence: CASTQGAQAYEQYF.

V gene TRBV5-1 combines with J gene TRBJ2-3; TRBD2 matches at 9 bases. The CDR3 loop spans 14 amino acids. The junction had 15 bases not matched to a gene; V was cut back by 4 bases and J by 15 bases. The germline V gene encodes CDR1 SGHRS and CDR2 YFSETQ. The CDR3 nucleotides are TGCGCCAGCAGCCCGGATAGCGGGAGAGCGCTAGAATATTTT. The encoded protein is CASSPDSGRALEYF.

The V gene is TRBV7-7, the J gene TRBJ2-1; D perhaps matches TRBD1 (5 bases). The CDR3 runs 15 residues. The V and J ends lost 1 base and 4 bases respectively, with 11 bases between them. Germline V gene lookup returns CDR1 SSHAT and CDR2 FNYEAQ (reference sequence). The CDR3 bases are TGTGCCAGCAGCTTAGGCCAGGGTCCGTACAATGAGCAGTTCTTC. It encodes CASSLGQGPYNEQFF. Together with reference TRBV7-7 and TRBJ2-1, the CDR3 gives the full variable domain: GAGVSQSPRYKVTKRGQDVTLRCDPISSHATLYWYQQALGQGPEFLTYFNYEAQPDKSGLPSDRFSAERPEGSISTLTIQRTEQRDSAMYRCASSLGQGPYNEQFFGPGTRLTVL.

The V gene is TRBV5-4, the J gene TRBJ2-1, with 10 bases aligning to TRBD2. Germline assignment: CDR1 SGHNT and CDR2 YYREEE (reference sequence). The CDR3 is 18 amino acids. V gave up 1 base and J gave up 1 base; unmatched junction bases: 8. CDR3 sequence (DNA): TGTGCCAGCAGCTTGTTCGGGCTAGCGGGAGCGTCCTACAATGAGCAGTTCTTC. This gives the protein CASSLFGLAGASYNEQFF.

In DNA form, the CDR3 reads TGTGCCAGCAGCTTAGAGTGGCACACGAACACCGGGGAGCTGTTTTTT. Amino acids: CASSLEWHTNTGELFF. The genes are TRBV7-6 and TRBJ2-2; D ambiguous. V was shortened by 1 base and J by 0 bases, with 9 bases between the two germline ends. Germline V lookup: CDR1 SGHVS, CDR2 FNYEAQ. This CDR3 region has 16 residues.